This T cell receptor (beta chain) was captured in a study of metastatic and nonmetastatic thyroid tumors. Looking at the study overall: Comparative analysis of repertoires was undertaken across blood and tumor or nodule tissue obtained from malignant and benign thyroid patients. Overall study findings and caveats: Benign nodules were reported to have significantly lower TCR beta diversity than malignant thyroid tumors, in blood and tumor.

Authors' data handling: The distant-metastasis classifier for papillary thyroid cancer was built from CDR3 differences across clinicopathological groups. From the PCR reads, TCRdb re-called clones with MiXCR. The authors' filters were not applied to this entry. Counted here are roughly 98,000 clones, 14% to 15% occurring once; the ten biggest clones make up 3.6%. This clone was detected ten times or more. What it binds is unknown. Germline CDR1 is GTSNPN and CDR2 is SVGIG (reference sequence). V dropped 5 bases and J dropped 5; count of bases not matched to a gene: 12. The CDR3 covers 14 residues. Treatment of any kind had been given to no patient before thyroid surgery.

The genes are TRBV30 and TRBJ2-7, with 7 nucleotides matching TRBD1. The sequenced sample was blood. The clonotype comes from a female donor with papillary thyroid cancer or a benign thyroid nodule (not recorded which). Some clones in this sample may be carry-over from other donors' samples. The CDR3 protein is CAWDPRTGVHEQYF. In DNA, the CDR3 is TGTGCCTGGGACCCCAGGACAGGAGTACACGAGCAGTACTTC.